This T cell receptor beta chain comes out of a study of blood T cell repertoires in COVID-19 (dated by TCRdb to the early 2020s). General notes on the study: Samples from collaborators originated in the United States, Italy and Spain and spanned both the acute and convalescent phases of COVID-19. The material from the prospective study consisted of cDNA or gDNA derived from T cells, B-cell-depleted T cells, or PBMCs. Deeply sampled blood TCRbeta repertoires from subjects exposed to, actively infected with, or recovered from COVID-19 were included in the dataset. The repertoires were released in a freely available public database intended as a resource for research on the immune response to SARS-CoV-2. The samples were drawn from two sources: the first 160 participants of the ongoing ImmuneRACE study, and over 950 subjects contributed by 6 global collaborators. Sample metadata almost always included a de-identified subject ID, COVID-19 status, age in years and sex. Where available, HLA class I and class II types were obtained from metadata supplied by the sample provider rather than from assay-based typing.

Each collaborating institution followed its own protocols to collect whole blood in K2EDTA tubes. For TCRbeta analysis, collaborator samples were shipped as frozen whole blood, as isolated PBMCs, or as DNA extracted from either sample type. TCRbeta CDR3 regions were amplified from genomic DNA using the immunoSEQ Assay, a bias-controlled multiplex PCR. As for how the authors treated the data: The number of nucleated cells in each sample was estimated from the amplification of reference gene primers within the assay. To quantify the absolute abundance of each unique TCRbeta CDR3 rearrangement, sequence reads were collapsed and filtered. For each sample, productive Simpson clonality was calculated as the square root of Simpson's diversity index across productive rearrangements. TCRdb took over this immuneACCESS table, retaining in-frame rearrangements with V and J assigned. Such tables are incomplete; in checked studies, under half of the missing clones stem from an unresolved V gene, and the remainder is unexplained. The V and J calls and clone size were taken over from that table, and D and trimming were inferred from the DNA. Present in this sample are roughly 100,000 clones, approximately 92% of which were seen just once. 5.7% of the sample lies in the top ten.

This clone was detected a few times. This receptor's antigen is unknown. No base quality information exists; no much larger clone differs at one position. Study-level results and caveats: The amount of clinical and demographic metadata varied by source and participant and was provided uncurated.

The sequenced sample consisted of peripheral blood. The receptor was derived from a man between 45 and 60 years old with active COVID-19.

The CDR3: CASSIAGGSYEQYF. In nucleotides, the sequence is TGTGCCAGTAGTATAGCTGGCGGGTCGTACGAGCAGTACTTC. The chain joins TRBV19 to TRBJ2-7; TRBD2 might be the D gene, on 5 matching bases. Taken from the germline V gene (reference sequence), the CDR1 and CDR2 loops are LNHDA and SQIVND. V is pared back by 1 base and J by 4 bases, with 11 bases lying between the germline termini. From the cysteine up to the phenylalanine, the CDR3 has a length of 14 residues. Left in the record is the CDR3 DNA by itself, 42 bases read in frame from the first base.